This TCR beta chain was identified in a study of T cell clonality in common variable immunodeficiency. The germline V gene has CDR1 SGHRS and CDR2 YFSETQ. The CDR3 extends over 16 amino acids. V was cut by 5 bases and J by 5 bases, with 22 bases left in between. Whole-study findings and limits: Common variable immunodeficiency TCR beta sequences reportedly had fewer deletions and N-nucleotide insertions. Repertoire-complication correlations in CVID were limited by patient heterogeneity. CVID subjects had higher TCRbeta clonality than healthy controls, most marked in about a third.

Data came from immunoSEQ multiplex PCR; TCRdb stores just in-frame clones and leaves some out. In total the sample includes around 29,000 clones, none of them seen once. This clone was detected many times. The antigen remains undetermined. Read sequence stops 3 residues before the CDR3 end, and the germline J gene provides the missing end. V is TRBV5-1 and J is TRBJ2-5, with a tentative D call TRBD1 (5 bases). The source of this sequence is a person between 18 and 75 years old in good health. What was sequenced was peripheral blood mononuclear cells. The sequenced part of the CDR3 DNA is TGCGCCAGCAGGGGGCAGTTCCAGGTCGAATCGGAGACC. Its translation: CASRGQFQVESET. The whole CDR3 sequence is CASRGQFQVESETQYF.